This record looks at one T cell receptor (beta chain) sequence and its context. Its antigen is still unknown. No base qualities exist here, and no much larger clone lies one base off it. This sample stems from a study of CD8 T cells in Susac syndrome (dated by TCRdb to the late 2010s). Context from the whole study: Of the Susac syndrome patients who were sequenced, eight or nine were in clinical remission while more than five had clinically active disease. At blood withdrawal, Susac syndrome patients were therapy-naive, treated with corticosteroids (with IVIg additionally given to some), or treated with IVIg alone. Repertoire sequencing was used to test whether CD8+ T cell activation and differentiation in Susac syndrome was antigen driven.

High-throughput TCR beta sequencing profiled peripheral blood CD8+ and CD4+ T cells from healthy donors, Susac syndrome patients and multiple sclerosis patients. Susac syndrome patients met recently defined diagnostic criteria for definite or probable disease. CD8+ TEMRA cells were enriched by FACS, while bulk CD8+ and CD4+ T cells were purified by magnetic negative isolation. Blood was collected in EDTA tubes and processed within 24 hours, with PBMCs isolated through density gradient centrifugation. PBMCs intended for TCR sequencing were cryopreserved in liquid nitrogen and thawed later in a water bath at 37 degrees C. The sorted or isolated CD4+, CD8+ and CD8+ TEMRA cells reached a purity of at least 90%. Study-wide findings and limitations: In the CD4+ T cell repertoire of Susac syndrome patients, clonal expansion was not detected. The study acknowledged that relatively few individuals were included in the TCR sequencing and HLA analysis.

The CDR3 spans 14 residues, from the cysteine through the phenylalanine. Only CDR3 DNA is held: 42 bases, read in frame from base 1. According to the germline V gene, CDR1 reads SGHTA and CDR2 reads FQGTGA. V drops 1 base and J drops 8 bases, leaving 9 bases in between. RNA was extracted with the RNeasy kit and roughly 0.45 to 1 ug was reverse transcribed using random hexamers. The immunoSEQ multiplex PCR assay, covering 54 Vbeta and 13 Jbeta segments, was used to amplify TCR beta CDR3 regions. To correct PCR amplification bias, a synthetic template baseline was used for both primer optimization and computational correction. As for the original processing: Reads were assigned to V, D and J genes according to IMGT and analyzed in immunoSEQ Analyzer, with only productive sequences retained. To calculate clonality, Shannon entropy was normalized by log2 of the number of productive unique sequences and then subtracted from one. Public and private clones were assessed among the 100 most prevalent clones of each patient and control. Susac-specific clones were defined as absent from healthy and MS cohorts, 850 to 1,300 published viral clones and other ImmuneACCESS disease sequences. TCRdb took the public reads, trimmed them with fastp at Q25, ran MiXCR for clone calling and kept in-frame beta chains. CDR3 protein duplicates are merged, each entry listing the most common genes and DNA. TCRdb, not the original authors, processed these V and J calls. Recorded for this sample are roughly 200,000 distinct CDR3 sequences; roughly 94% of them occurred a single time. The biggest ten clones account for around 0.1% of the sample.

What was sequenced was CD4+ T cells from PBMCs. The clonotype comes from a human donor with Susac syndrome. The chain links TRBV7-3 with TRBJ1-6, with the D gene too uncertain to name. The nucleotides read TGTGCCAGCAGCTTAAGAAGGTGGGATTCACCCCTCCACTTT. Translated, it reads CASSLRRWDSPLHF.